This T cell receptor beta chain is from a study of T cells expressing NK-cell markers. Background on the study: The TCR beta repertoires were obtained from sorted CD3+CD56+NKG2C+, CD3+CD56+NKG2C- and CD3+CD56-NKG2C+ T cells. Points from the study as a whole: For a handful of donors, these clonotypes were likewise the leading ones in the CD3+CD56-NKG2C+ fraction. Dominant NKG2C+ clonotypes were found to form about 1.0-7.5% of CD8+ T cells in about six donors.

5'RACE template switching with UMIs produced the TCR beta cDNA. TCRdb reprocessed the 5' RACE reads and keeps a single row for each CDR3 protein, giving no DNA. Recorded for this sample: approximately 550,000 distinct CDR3 sequences. CDR3 length: 16 residues. CDR1 and CDR2 (germline): SGHRS, YFSETQ. About this clonotype: No antigen is known for it.

The chain recombines TRBV5-1 with TRBJ2-1; TCRdb outputs TRBD2, but without DNA this stays unchecked. Specimen: blood T cells: a sorted CD56 or NKG2C T cell subset, CD4+ or CD8+ T cells, or bulk PBMC T cells (not recorded which). This clonotype was obtained from a man between 18 and 35 years old in good health. The CDR3 sequence: CASSNPRLAAYNEQFF.